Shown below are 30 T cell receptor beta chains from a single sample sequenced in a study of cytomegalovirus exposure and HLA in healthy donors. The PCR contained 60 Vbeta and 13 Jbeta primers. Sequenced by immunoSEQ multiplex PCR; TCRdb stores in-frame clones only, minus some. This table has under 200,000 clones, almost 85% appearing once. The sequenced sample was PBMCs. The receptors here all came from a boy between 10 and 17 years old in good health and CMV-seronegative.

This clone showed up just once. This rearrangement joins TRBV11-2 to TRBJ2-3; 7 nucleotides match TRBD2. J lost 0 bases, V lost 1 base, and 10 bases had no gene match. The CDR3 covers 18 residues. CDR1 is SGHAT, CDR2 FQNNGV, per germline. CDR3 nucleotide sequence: TGTGCCAGCAGCTTAGCAGCCGGGGGAGGGAGAAGCACAGATACGCAGTATTTT. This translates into CASSLAAGGGRSTDTQYF.

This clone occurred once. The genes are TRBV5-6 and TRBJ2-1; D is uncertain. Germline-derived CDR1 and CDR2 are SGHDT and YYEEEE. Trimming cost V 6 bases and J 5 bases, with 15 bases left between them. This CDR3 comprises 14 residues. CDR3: CASTRAGTHNEQFF. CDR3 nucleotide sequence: TGTGCCAGCACCCGAGCAGGTACTCACAATGAGCAGTTCTTC.

The CDR3: CASSYRAEGNYGYTF. In DNA form, the CDR3 reads TGTGCCAGCAGTTACCGGGCCGAGGGAAACTATGGCTACACCTTC. V is TRBV6-6 and J is TRBJ1-2; D uncertain. Germline-derived CDR1 and CDR2 are MNHNY and SVGAGI (reference sequence). Trimming took 2 bases from V and 2 from J, leaving 12 bases between them. The CDR3 has 15 residues.

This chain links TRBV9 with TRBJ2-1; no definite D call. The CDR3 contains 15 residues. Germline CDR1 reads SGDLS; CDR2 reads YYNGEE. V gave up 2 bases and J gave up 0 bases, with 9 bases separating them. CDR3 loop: CASSVHPSSYNEQFF. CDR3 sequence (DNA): TGTGCCAGCAGCGTTCATCCGAGCTCCTACAATGAGCAGTTCTTC.

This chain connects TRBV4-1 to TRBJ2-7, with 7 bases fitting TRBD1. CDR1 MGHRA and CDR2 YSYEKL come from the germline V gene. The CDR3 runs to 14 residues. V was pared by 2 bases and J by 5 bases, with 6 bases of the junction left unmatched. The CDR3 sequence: CASSQSTGVNEQYF. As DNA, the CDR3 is TGCGCCAGCAGCCAATCTACAGGGGTCAACGAGCAGTACTTC.

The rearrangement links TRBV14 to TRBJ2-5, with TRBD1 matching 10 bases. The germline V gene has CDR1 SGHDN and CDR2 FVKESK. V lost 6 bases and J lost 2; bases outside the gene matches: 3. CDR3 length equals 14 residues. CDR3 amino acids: CASRSDRGQETQYF. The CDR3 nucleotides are TGTGCCAGCAGGTCGGACAGGGGGCAAGAGACCCAGTACTTC.

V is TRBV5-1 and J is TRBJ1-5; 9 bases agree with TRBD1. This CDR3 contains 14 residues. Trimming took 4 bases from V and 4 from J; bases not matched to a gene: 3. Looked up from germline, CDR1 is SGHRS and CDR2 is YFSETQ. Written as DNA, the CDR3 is TGCGCCAGCAGCCCTGACAGGGGGAATCAGCCCCAGCATTTT. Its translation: CASSPDRGNQPQHF.

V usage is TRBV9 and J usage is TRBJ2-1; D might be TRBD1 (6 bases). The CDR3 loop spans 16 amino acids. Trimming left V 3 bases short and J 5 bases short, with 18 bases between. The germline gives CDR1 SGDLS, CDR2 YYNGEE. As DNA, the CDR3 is TGTGCCAGCAGCGCCAGACACAGGGTTGGACACAATGAGCAGTTCTTC. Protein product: CASSARHRVGHNEQFF.

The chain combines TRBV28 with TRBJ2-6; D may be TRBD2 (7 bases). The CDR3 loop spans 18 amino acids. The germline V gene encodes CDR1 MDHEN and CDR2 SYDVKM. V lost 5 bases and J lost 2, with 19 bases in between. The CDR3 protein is CASSGGGHGATGANVLTF. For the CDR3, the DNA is TGTGCCAGCAGTGGGGGGGGACACGGGGCGACTGGGGCCAACGTCCTGACTTTC.

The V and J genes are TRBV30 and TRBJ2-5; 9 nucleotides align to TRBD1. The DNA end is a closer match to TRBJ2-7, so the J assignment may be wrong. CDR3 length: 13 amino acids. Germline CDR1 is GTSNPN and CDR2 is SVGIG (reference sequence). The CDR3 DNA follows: TGTGCCTGGCTACAGGGGGCTTTGGGCGAGCAGTACTTC. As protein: CAWLQGALGEQYF.

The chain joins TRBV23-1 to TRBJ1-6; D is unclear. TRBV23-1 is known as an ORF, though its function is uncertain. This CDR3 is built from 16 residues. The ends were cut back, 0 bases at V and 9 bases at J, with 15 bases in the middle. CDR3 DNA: TGCGCCAGCAGTCAATCAGAGGAGGACCCTTGTTCACCCCTCCACTTT. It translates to CASSQSEEDPCSPLHF.

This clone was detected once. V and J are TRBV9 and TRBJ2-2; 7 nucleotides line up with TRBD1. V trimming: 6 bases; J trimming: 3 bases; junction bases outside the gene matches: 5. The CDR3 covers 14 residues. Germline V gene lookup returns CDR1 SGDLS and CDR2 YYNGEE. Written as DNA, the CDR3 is TGTGCCAGCACAGAGCAGGGGGACACCGGGGAGCTGTTTTTT. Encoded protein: CASTEQGDTGELFF.

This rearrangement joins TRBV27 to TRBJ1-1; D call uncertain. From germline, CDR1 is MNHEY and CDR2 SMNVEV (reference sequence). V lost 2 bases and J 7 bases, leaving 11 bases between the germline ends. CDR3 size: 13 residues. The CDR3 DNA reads TGTGCCAGCAGTTTAAGATCGGGAGATGAAGCTTTCTTT. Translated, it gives CASSLRSGDEAFF.

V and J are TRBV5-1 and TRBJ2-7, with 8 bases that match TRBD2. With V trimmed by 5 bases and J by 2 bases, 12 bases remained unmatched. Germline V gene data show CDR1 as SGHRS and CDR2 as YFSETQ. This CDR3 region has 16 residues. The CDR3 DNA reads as TGCGCCAGCAGTCCGACCCTGCGGGGGGAAACCTACGAGCAGTACTTC. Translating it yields CASSPTLRGETYEQYF.

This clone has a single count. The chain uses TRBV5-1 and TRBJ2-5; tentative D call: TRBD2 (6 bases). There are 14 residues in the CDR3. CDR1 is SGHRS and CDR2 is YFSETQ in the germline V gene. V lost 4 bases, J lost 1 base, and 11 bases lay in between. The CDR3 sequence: CASSPLGGQETQYF. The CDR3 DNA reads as TGCGCCAGCAGCCCTCTGGGGGGCCAAGAGACCCAGTACTTC.

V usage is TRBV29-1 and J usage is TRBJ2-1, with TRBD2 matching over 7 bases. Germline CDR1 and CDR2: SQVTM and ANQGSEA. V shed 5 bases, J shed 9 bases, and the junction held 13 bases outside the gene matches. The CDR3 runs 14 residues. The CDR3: CSVLSSGGRGEQFF. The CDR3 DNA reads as TGCAGCGTTCTTTCCTCGGGAGGCCGAGGTGAGCAGTTCTTC.

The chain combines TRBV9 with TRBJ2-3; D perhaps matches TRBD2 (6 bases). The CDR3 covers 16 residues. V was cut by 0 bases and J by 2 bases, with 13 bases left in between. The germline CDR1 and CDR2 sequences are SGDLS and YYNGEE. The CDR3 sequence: CASSVGAGTSTDTQYF. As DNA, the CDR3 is TGTGCCAGCAGCGTAGGGGCGGGGACTTCCACAGATACGCAGTATTTT.

The CDR3 region has the DNA TGTGCCAGCACCCCCTGGGGAGCGGGGGGGCTCGGGACCCAGTACTTC. This translates into CASTPWGAGGLGTQYF. The gene calls are TRBV27 and TRBJ2-5, with TRBD2 matching 10 bases. The germline V gene has CDR1 MNHEY and CDR2 SMNVEV (reference sequence). This CDR3 has 16 amino acids. Unmatched junction bases numbered 15, after V lost 7 bases and J lost 7 bases.

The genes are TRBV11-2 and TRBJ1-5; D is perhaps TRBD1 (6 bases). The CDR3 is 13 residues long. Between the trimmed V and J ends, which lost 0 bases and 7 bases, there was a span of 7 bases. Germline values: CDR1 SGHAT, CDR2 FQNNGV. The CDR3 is CASSLDRGQPQHF. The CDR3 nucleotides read TGTGCCAGCAGCTTAGATAGGGGGCAGCCCCAGCATTTT.

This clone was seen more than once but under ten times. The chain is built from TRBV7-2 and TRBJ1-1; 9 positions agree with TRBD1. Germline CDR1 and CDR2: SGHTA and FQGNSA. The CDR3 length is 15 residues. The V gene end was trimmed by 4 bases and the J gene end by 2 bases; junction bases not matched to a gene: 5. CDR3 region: CASSSQGASNTEAFF. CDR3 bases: TGTGCCAGCAGCTCACAGGGGGCGAGTAACACTGAAGCTTTCTTT. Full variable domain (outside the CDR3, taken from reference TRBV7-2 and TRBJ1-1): GAGVSQSPSNKVTEKGKDVELRCDPISGHTALYWYRQSLGQGLEFLIYFQGNSAPDKSGLPSDRFSAERTGGSVSTLTIQRTQQEDSAVYLCASSSQGASNTEAFFGQGTRLTVV.

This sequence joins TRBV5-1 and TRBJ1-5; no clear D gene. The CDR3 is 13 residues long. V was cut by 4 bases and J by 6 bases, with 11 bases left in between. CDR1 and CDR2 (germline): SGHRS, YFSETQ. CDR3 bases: TGCGCCAGCAGCCTGGAGCCTGTTCAGCCCCAGCATTTT. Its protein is CASSLEPVQPQHF.

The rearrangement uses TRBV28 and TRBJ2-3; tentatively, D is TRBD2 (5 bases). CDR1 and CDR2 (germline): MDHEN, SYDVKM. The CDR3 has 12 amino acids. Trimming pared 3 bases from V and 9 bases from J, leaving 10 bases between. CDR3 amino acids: CASSFRGQTQYF. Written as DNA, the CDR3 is TGTGCCAGCAGTTTCCGGGGTCAGACGCAGTATTTT.

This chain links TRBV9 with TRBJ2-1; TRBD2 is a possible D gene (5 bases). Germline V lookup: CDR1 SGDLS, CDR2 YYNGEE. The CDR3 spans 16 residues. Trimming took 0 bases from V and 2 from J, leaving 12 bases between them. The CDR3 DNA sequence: TGTGCCAGCAGCGTAGGCGGGTCAGGAACCTACAATGAGCAGTTCTTC. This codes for CASSVGGSGTYNEQFF. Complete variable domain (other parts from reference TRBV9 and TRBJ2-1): DSGVTQTPKHLITATGQRVTLRCSPRSGDLSVYWYQQSLDQGLQFLIQYYNGEERAKGNILERFSAQQFPDLHSELNLSSLELGDSALYFCASSVGGSGTYNEQFFGPGTRLTVL.

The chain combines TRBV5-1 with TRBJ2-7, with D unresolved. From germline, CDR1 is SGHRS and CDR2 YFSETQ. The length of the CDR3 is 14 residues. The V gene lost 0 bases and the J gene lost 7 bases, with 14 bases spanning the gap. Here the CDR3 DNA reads TGCGCCAGCAGCTTGGGACTTCCATCGTGGGAGCAGTACTTC. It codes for CASSLGLPSWEQYF.

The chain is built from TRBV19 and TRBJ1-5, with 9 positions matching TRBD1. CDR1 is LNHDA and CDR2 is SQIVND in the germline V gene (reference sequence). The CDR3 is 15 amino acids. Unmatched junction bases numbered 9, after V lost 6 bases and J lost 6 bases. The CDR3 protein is CASSIRDRAGQPQHF. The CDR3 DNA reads TGTGCCAGTAGCATCCGGGACAGGGCTGGTCAGCCCCAGCATTTT.

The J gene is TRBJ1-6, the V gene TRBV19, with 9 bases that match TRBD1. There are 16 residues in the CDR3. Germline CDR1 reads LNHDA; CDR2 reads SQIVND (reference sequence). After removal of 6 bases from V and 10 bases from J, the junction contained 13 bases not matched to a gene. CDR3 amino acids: CASRVLVGQGGSPLHF. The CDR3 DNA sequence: TGTGCCAGTAGAGTACTGGTGGGACAGGGCGGATCACCCCTCCACTTT. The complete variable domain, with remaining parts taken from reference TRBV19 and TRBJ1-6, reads DGGITQSPKYLFRKEGQNVTLSCEQNLNHDAMYWYRQDPGQGLRLIYYSQIVNDFQKGDIAEGYSVSREKKESFPLTVTSAQKNPTAFYLCASRVLVGQGGSPLHFGNGTRLTVT.

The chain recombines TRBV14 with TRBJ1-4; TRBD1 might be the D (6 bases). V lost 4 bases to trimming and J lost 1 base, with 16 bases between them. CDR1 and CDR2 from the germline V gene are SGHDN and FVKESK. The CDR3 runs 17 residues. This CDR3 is CASSPRGGGITNEKLFF. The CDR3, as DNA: TGTGCCAGCAGCCCCCGAGGGGGAGGGATAACTAATGAAAAACTGTTTTTT.

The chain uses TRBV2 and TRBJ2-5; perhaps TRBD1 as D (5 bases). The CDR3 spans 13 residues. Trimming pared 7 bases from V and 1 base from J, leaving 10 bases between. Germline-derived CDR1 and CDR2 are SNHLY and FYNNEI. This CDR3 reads CASNDSPQETQYF. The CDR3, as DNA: TGTGCCAGCAATGACAGTCCCCAAGAGACCCAGTACTTC.

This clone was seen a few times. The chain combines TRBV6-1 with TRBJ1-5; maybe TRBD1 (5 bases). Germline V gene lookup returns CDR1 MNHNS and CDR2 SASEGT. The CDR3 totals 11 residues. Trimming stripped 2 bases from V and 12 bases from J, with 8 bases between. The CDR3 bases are TGTGCCAGCAGTGAACTTGACAGCCAGCATTTT. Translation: CASSELDSQHF.

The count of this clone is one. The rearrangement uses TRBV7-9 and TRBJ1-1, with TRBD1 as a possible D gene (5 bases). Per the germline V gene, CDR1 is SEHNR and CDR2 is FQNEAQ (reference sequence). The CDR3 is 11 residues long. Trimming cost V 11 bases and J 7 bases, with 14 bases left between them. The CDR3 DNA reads TGTGCCGGAGCTGATAGGGGTGAAGCTTTCTTT. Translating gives CAGADRGEAFF.